This T cell receptor beta chain was observed in a study of T cell responses to AZD1222 COVID-19 vaccine. This table comes from immunoSEQ multiplex PCR, and its TCRdb copy is limited to in-frame clones, with some not included. The table lists 100,000 to 150,000 clones, roughly 87% of them singletons. Study outcomes and limitations: In all cases, repertoires were sampled only after the peak T cell response. With two AZD1222 doses given, Spike-specific TCR breadth and depth both rose. Most donors were white British and more were female, and clonal diversity was possibly underestimated.

A note on this clone: Its antigen is not identified.

Germline values: CDR1 MNHEY, CDR2 SVGAGI. This CDR3 region has 12 residues. V shed 5 bases and J shed 7 bases, with 11 bases lying between them. Sequenced here: peripheral blood, sampled on day 0 of MenACWY control vaccination. The chain links TRBV6-5 to TRBJ1-2; no clear D gene. This sequence was found in an adult in good health. CDR3 DNA: TGTGCCAGCAGTCCGGGGAATGGTGGCTACACCTTC. Its translation is CASSPGNGGYTF.